This T cell receptor beta chain appears in the sequencing data of a study of T cells in tumors after PD-1 blockade. At the level of the study: Daily vismodegib 150 mg continued in a subset of anti-PD-1-treated patients. Study-level points and caveats: Blood contained approximately 43% of the tumor's TCR clonotypes.

On this clone itself: What it binds is not known.

The junction had 9 bases not matched to a gene; V was cut back by 1 base and J by 2 bases. The CDR3 spans 16 residues. Germline-derived CDR1 and CDR2 are SGDLS and YYNGEE. Template: tumor biopsy or peripheral blood genomic DNA, about 616-6,004 ng per sample. Sequencing used immunoSEQ multiplex PCR; TCRdb keeps in-frame clones, though not all of them. This sample has roughly 15,000 clones; roughly 82% occur once, and the top ten carry 25%. The sequences come from PBMCs, collected after anti-PD-1 treatment. The chain couples TRBV9 to TRBJ2-7; 7 nucleotides align to TRBD1. The sequence was obtained from a human donor with basal cell carcinoma. CDR3 sequence (DNA): TGTGCCAGCAGCGTAAAGGGGACAGCAGATACCTACGAGCAGTACTTC. This sequence encodes CASSVKGTADTYEQYF.